These T cell receptor beta chains were read from a single sample in a study of blood T cell repertoires in COVID-19. Some clones are missing from TCRdb's copy, which holds only in-frame ones; the method was immunoSEQ multiplex PCR. The sample lists 200,000 to 250,000 clones, approximately 83% occurring once. The sample consisted of peripheral blood. These receptors originate from an older man with acute or convalescent COVID-19. The CDR3 runs from the conserved cysteine through the conserved F or W. The D gene is left open where the match is weak. For some rows the clone size is stated as once, few or many, or as a class when expanded; others skip it.

TRBV28	-	TRBJ1-2	TRBD1	TGTGCCAGCAGTCCTTTGGGACAGGTTAACTATGGCTACACCTTC	CASSPLGQVNYGYTF
TRBV19	once	TRBJ2-3	TRBD1	TGTGCCAGTACCGTGGACAGGGCAATAGATACGCAGTATTTT	CASTVDRAIDTQYF
TRBV19	-	TRBJ2-1	TRBD1	TGTGCCAGTAGTATTACAGGGGGATCCTACAATGAGCAGTTCTTC	CASSITGGSYNEQFF
TRBV28	-	TRBJ1-5	TRBD1	TGTGCCAGCAGTTTCGAGGGGGCTGTTCAGCCCCAGCATTTT	CASSFEGAVQPQHF
TRBV28	once	TRBJ1-2	TRBD1	TGTGCCACCCGACAGGGGGTGACGGATGGCTACACCTTC	CATRQGVTDGYTF
TRBV20-1	-	TRBJ1-4	TRBD1	TGCAGTGCTAGTTCGGGGACAGATCGAGGTGAAAAACTGTTTTTT	CSASSGTDRGEKLFF
TRBV19	-	TRBJ2-1	TRBD1	TGTGCCAGTAGTATAGTCCACAGGGGAAACTACAATGAGCAGTTCTTC	CASSIVHRGNYNEQFF
TRBV5-4	-	TRBJ1-4	-	TGTGCCAGCAGCTTGTCTAGGGGTAATGAAAAACTGTTTTTT	CASSLSRGNEKLFF
TRBV9	-	TRBJ1-3	-	TGTGCCAGCAGCCCTAATCTCTCTGGAAACACCATATATTTT	CASSPNLSGNTIYF
TRBV6-6	-	TRBJ1-1	-	TGTGCCAGCAGTTCGGGGGGGCGCCCGAACACTGAAGCTTTCTTT	CASSSGGRPNTEAFF
TRBV30	once	TRBJ1-2	-	TGTGCCTGGAGACGACGTGGGGGCGGCGGCTACACCTTC	CAWRRRGGGGYTF
TRBV18	-	TRBJ1-5	-	TGTGCCAGCTCACCACGCGGGGCTGGGCAGCCCCAGCATTTT	CASSPRGAGQPQHF
TRBV6-5	-	TRBJ1-1	TRBD1	TGTGCCACGAAACGGGACAGGATCTGGAACACTGAAGCTTTCTTT	CATKRDRIWNTEAFF